This TCR beta chain comes out of a study of Ad26.COV2.S vaccination and SARS-CoV-2 variants. Study at large: The COV1001 Ad26.COV2.S trial arm included the donor. Into the muscle, Ad26.COV2.S was dosed once or twice, 56 days apart.

The V end lost 8 bases, the J end lost 5 bases, and 9 bases lay between the germline ends. The CDR3 runs to 12 residues. Germline V gene lookup returns CDR1 MNHEY and CDR2 SVGAGI. Treatment specified: 19 received Ad26.COV2.S at low or high dose, single or two shots; roughly five received placebo; per-sample allocation not given. It was on day 63 after the first vaccine or placebo injection that samples were taken. Aged 18-55 years, donor was enrolled in Boston in 2020. SARS-CoV-2 spike from the Wuhan strain was encoded by the vaccine, an Ad26 vector. This table comes from immunoSEQ multiplex PCR, and its TCRdb copy is limited to in-frame clones, with some not included. The repertoire includes some 410,000 clones, 92% of them detected once, and roughly 1.7% sits in the top ten.

The sample here was peripheral blood, taken in a trial of Ad26.COV2.S vaccine versus placebo. This clonotype originated in a person between 18 and 65 years old who received the Ad26.COV2.S COVID-19 vaccine or a placebo. J is TRBJ1-4 and V is TRBV6-5, with a weak D call TRBD1 (5 bases). CDR3 in DNA: TGTGCCAGCCAGGGCTCGAATGAAAAACTGTTTTTT. Its translation is CASQGSNEKLFF.